Below, 23 T cell receptor beta chains from the same sample are listed, as sequenced in a study of blood T cell repertoires in COVID-19 (dated by TCRdb to 2019 to 2021). The library was generated by the immunoSEQ multiplex PCR assay. TCRdb carries this immuneACCESS record with in-frame sequences only. Its versions omit some clonotypes, under half of them owing to an unresolved V gene in the studies checked, with the rest unexplained. Counted in this sample were approximately 200,000 clones; 75% to 90% of them appeared once. The top ten clones comprise around a sixth of the sample. Sequencing was done on a sample of PBMCs or T cells enriched from blood (not recorded which). Every receptor here comes from a man aged 40-49 years who had recovered from COVID-19.

The chain is built from TRBV7-2 and TRBJ1-6; weak D call: TRBD1 (5 bases). V lost 2 bases and J 7 bases, leaving 21 bases between the germline ends. The CDR3 is 18 amino acids. Looked up from germline, CDR1 is SGHTA and CDR2 is FQGNSA. The CDR3 protein is CASSLPHIGTGRNSPLHF. DNA for the CDR3: TGTGCCAGCAGCTTACCCCATATCGGGACTGGGAGAAATTCACCCCTCCACTTT. Supplemented by reference TRBV7-2 and TRBJ1-6, the full variable domain reads GAGVSQSPSNKVTEKGKDVELRCDPISGHTALYWYRQSLGQGLEFLIYFQGNSAPDKSGLPSDRFSAERTGGSVSTLTIQRTQQEDSAVYLCASSLPHIGTGRNSPLHFGNGTRLTVT.

The CDR3 DNA sequence: TGCGCCAGCAGACGTACTCCGGGACAGCCGATACCCCTCCACTTT. As protein: CASRRTPGQPIPLHF. V usage is TRBV4-1 and J usage is TRBJ1-6; TRBD1 agrees at 7 bases. Trimming cost V 6 bases and J 12 bases; bases outside gene matches: 14. From germline, CDR1 is MGHRA and CDR2 YSYEKL. This CDR3 region has 15 residues.

The chain is built from TRBV5-4 and TRBJ2-5, with 7 bases identical to TRBD2. The junction had 5 bases not matched to a gene; V was cut back by 1 base and J by 2 bases. This CDR3 contains 15 residues. Germline CDR1 reads SGHNT; CDR2 reads YYREEE (reference sequence). The CDR3 DNA follows: TGTGCCAGCAGCTTGCCACTAGCGCCACAAGAGACCCAGTACTTC. Its protein is CASSLPLAPQETQYF.

This chain joins TRBV4-3 and TRBJ2-2, with a tentative D call TRBD2 (6 bases). The germline V and J ends were trimmed by 4 bases and 4 bases, with 13 bases remaining between them. CDR1 LGHNA and CDR2 YSLEER come from the germline V gene. The CDR3 has 15 amino acids. CDR3 amino acids: CASSLMEGSTGELFF. The CDR3 DNA is TGCGCCAGCAGCCTCATGGAGGGTTCCACCGGGGAGCTGTTTTTT.

This clone came up once. The rearrangement links TRBV10-3 to TRBJ2-3; tentative D call: TRBD2 (6 bases). CDR1 and CDR2 (germline): ENHRY, SYGVKD. Trimming stripped 11 bases from V and 4 bases from J, with 16 bases between. The CDR3 runs 13 residues. The CDR3 loop is CAVGGLGADTQYF. CDR3 sequence (DNA): TGTGCCGTCGGGGGTCTCGGCGCAGATACGCAGTATTTT.

This clone was recorded once. The gene calls are TRBV4-2 and TRBJ2-3; 12 bases are shared with TRBD2. The CDR3 is 17 residues long. Trimming at V came to 0 bases and at J to 3 bases, leaving 4 bases not matched to a gene. Germline V lookup: CDR1 LGHNA, CDR2 YNFKEQ. CDR3 DNA sequence: TGTGCCAGCAGCCAAGAGACTAGCGGGAGACGGACAGATACGCAGTATTTT. As protein: CASSQETSGRRTDTQYF.

The rearrangement links TRBV10-3 to TRBJ2-1; 13 bases are shared with TRBD2. Germline V gene sequence: CDR1 ENHRY, CDR2 SYGVKD. V lost 6 bases to trimming and J lost 7 bases; unmatched junction nucleotides: 6. This CDR3 is built from 15 residues. CDR3: CAISDTSGRGNEQFF. CDR3 DNA: TGTGCCATCAGCGATACTAGCGGGAGGGGAAATGAGCAGTTCTTC.

The gene calls are TRBV12-3 or TRBV12-4 and TRBJ1-2; no firm D call. V was shortened by 7 bases and J by 2 bases, with 11 bases between the two germline ends. This CDR3 is 13 amino acids long. DNA for the CDR3: TGTGCCAGCACCCTAACGGGGAACTATGGCTACACCTTC. The encoded protein is CASTLTGNYGYTF.

Notes on this clone: Other nucleotide sequences in the sample specify the same CDR3. The genes are TRBV9 and TRBJ2-3; 8 bases agree with TRBD2. V gave up 3 bases and J gave up 3 bases; unmatched junction bases: 3. Germline V CDR1 and CDR2: SGDLS, YYNGEE. The CDR3 totals 14 residues. The CDR3 reads CASSESGSTDTQYF. The CDR3 DNA sequence: TGTGCCAGCAGCGAAAGCGGGAGTACAGATACGCAGTATTTT.

This chain joins TRBV15 and TRBJ2-4; D is perhaps TRBD2 (7 bases). The CDR3 is made up of 15 amino acids. CDR1 is LNHNV and CDR2 is YYDKDF in the germline V gene (reference sequence). V dropped 0 bases and J dropped 8 bases, with 14 bases sitting between them. The CDR3 here is CATSREGGAAYIQYF. The DNA of the CDR3 is TGTGCCACCAGCAGAGAGGGGGGGGCAGCGTACATTCAGTACTTC.

The table lists this clone with a count of one. The V and J genes are TRBV11-2 and TRBJ2-7, with D tentatively TRBD2 (10 bases). Germline V gene data show CDR1 as SGHAT and CDR2 as FQNNGV. The CDR3 is 22 residues long. V was pared by 6 bases and J by 9 bases, with 45 bases between. This chain's CDR3 is CASSRPEGQGTGSGRPWEGQYF. DNA of the CDR3: TGTGCCAGCAGTAGACCCGAAGGACAGGGGACCGGTAGCGGGAGGCCTTGGGAGGGGCAGTACTTC. Full variable domain (missing parts from reference TRBV11-2 and TRBJ2-7): EAGVAQSPRYKIIEKRQSVAFWCNPISGHATLYWYQQILGQGPKLLIQFQNNGVVDDSQLPKDRFSAERLKGVDSTLKIQPAKLEDSAVYLCASSRPEGQGTGSGRPWEGQYFGPGTRLTVT.

The V call is TRBV3-1 (or the pseudogene TRBV3-2), the J call TRBJ1-5; D is undetermined. With 4 bases removed from V and 6 bases from J, the gap between germline ends came to 10 bases. From germline, CDR1 is LGHDT and CDR2 YNNKEL (reference sequence). The CDR3 extends over 13 amino acids. The DNA of the CDR3 is TGTGCCAGCAGCCTGACATCCAGTCAGCCCCAGCATTTT. Its protein product is CASSLTSSQPQHF.

This clone was counted once. The chain has TRBV12-2 and TRBJ2-7; the D segment call TRBD2 is taken from the table without a DNA check. TRBV12-2 is described as a pseudogene. The CDR3 has 19 amino acids. In DNA, the CDR3 is TGTGCAAGTCGCCCGGGGACTAGCGGGGGTCCCCTGGAGATCTACGAGCAGTACTTC. This gives the protein CASRPGTSGGPLEIYEQYF.

J is TRBJ2-7 and V is TRBV28, with a tentative D call TRBD1 (6 bases). CDR1 is MDHEN and CDR2 is SYDVKM in the germline V gene. Trimming pared 1 base from V and 7 bases from J, leaving 14 bases between. This CDR3 contains 14 residues. The CDR3 loop is CASSLSPRGREQYF. In DNA, the CDR3 is TGTGCCAGCAGTTTATCCCCCAGGGGAAGGGAGCAGTACTTC.

This chain connects TRBV6-4 to TRBJ2-7; 7 bases match TRBD2. This CDR3 comprises 13 residues. Germline assignment: CDR1 MRHNA and CDR2 SNTAGT. The V segment lost 8 bases and the J segment 4 bases; nucleotides outside the gene matches: 8. The CDR3 DNA is TGTGCCAGCGCGACCGAGGGAGGGTACGAGCAGTACTTC. The encoded protein is CASATEGGYEQYF.

This chain links TRBV7-2 with TRBJ2-1; D remains unclear. V was shortened by 6 bases and J by 1 base, with 13 bases between the two germline ends. The CDR3 length is 15 residues. Per the germline V gene, CDR1 is SGHTA and CDR2 is FQGNSA. CDR3 bases: TGTGCCAGCAGGATAGCACTTTCGTCCTACAATGAGCAGTTCTTC. Translated: CASRIALSSYNEQFF.

This clone turned up a few times. The chain combines TRBV5-1 with TRBJ1-1; the D gene is possibly TRBD1 (5 bases). This CDR3 region has 15 residues. Trimming shortened V by 5 bases and J by 1 base, and 15 bases separated the two germline ends. The germline CDR1 and CDR2 sequences are SGHRS and YFSETQ. The chain's CDR3 is CASRKQGETNTEAFF. The CDR3 DNA is TGCGCCAGCAGGAAGCAGGGTGAGACGAACACTGAAGCTTTCTTT.

This clone appeared a single time. The chain is built from TRBV19 and TRBJ1-5, with 7 bases aligning to TRBD1. This CDR3 spans 18 amino acids. CDR1 and CDR2 (germline): LNHDA, SQIVND (reference sequence). V lost 7 bases and J lost 3; bases outside the gene matches: 18. The CDR3 nucleotides are TGTGCCAGTAACACCATAAAGACAGGGAGTTGGGTCAATCAGCCCCAGCATTTT. This gives the protein CASNTIKTGSWVNQPQHF. Combining the CDR3 with reference TRBV19 and TRBJ1-5 gives the whole variable domain DGGITQSPKYLFRKEGQNVTLSCEQNLNHDAMYWYRQDPGQGLRLIYYSQIVNDFQKGDIAEGYSVSREKKESFPLTVTSAQKNPTAFYLCASNTIKTGSWVNQPQHFGDGTRLSIL.

The chain joins TRBV15 to TRBJ2-7, with 9 bases lining up with TRBD2. Looked up from germline, CDR1 is LNHNV and CDR2 is YYDKDF (reference sequence). This CDR3 contains 14 residues. Trimming at V came to 5 bases and at J to 4 bases, leaving 6 bases not matched to a gene. The CDR3 DNA is TGTGCCACCAGCCTATTAGCGGGAGAGTACGAGCAGTACTTC. Translated, it gives CATSLLAGEYEQYF.

The J gene is TRBJ2-3, the V gene TRBV19; a possible D gene is TRBD2 (6 bases). CDR1 LNHDA and CDR2 SQIVND come from the germline V gene (reference sequence). The CDR3 consists of 15 residues. Trimming shortened V by 5 bases and J by 2 bases, and 14 bases separated the two germline ends. CDR3 in amino acids: CASSFLLANTDTQYF. The CDR3 DNA sequence: TGTGCCAGTAGTTTTCTACTAGCAAACACAGATACGCAGTATTTT.

The chain employs TRBV7-2 and TRBJ1-1; unclear D gene. Trimming took 5 bases from V and 0 from J, leaving 10 bases between them. The CDR3 covers 14 residues. Germline V gene sequence: CDR1 SGHTA, CDR2 FQGNSA. Here the CDR3 DNA reads TGTGCCAGCAGCGCCAGCGCCCTGAACACTGAAGCTTTCTTT. This translates into CASSASALNTEAFF. Together with reference TRBV7-2 and TRBJ1-1, the CDR3 gives the full variable domain: GAGVSQSPSNKVTEKGKDVELRCDPISGHTALYWYRQSLGQGLEFLIYFQGNSAPDKSGLPSDRFSAERTGGSVSTLTIQRTQQEDSAVYLCASSASALNTEAFFGQGTRLTVV.

A few counts support this clone. J is TRBJ2-3 and V is TRBV6-4, with 13 positions matching TRBD2. Germline V gene data show CDR1 as MRHNA and CDR2 as SNTAGT. V gave up 5 bases and J gave up 4 bases; unmatched junction bases: 3. The CDR3 length is 15 residues. CDR3 residues: CASSPGTSGADTQYF. The CDR3 region has the DNA TGTGCCAGCAGTCCCGGGACTAGCGGGGCAGATACGCAGTATTTT.

In this sample, this clone turned up a few times. The genes are TRBV3-1 (or the pseudogene TRBV3-2) and TRBJ2-7; D unresolved. Germline-derived CDR1 and CDR2 are LGHDT and YNNKEL (reference sequence). The V end lost 1 base, the J end lost 3 bases, and 10 bases lay between the germline ends. The CDR3 is made up of 14 amino acids. In DNA, the CDR3 is TGTGCCAGCAGCCAAGCCGCGGTCAACTACGAGCAGTACTTC. Residues: CASSQAAVNYEQYF.